This note documents a single T cell receptor beta chain sequence. Repertoires were generated with immunoSEQ multiplex PCR, while TCRdb's copy carries only in-frame clones and drops some. The profile shows about 110,000 clones, about 90% of them singletons. The record originates from a study of T cell changes during pregnancy in multiple sclerosis. Germline CDR1 reads SQVTM; CDR2 reads ANQGSEA. Germline trimming cut 2 bases from V and 10 bases from J; bases unmatched to any gene: 10. The CDR3 covers 14 residues. The chain is built from TRBV29-1 and TRBJ2-2; 7 positions match TRBD2. The sequencing here drew on peripheral blood, taken before pregnancy. This sequence was found in a female donor with multiple sclerosis, enrolled in a pregnancy study. Here the CDR3 reads CSVELGTTGEELFF. The CDR3 DNA reads TGCAGCGTTGAACTGGGGACTACCGGTGAGGAGCTGTTTTTT.